These 20 T cell receptor beta chains share one sample of origin, sequenced in a study of blood T cell repertoires in COVID-19. Produced via immunoSEQ multiplex PCR; TCRdb's table is partial and in-frame only. This repertoire shows 200,000 to 250,000 clones, about 85% found once; its top ten account for approximately 12%. Sequencing used peripheral blood. The receptor set was obtained from a woman in her late teens or twenties who had recovered from COVID-19.

The chain has TRBV4-1 and TRBJ1-1, with D maybe TRBD1 (5 bases). CDR3 length: 13 residues. Deletions cut 3 bases from V and 6 bases from J, with 11 bases between. Germline lookup yields CDR1 MGHRA and CDR2 YSYEKL. The CDR3 loop reads CASSQQGFAEAFF. The CDR3 region has the DNA TGCGCCAGCAGCCAGCAGGGTTTCGCTGAAGCTTTCTTT.

This sequence joins TRBV27 and TRBJ2-1; 10 positions match TRBD2. CDR3 length: 16 residues. With V trimmed by 2 bases and J by 7 bases, 8 bases remained unmatched. Looked up from germline, CDR1 is MNHEY and CDR2 is SMNVEV (reference sequence). CDR3 in amino acids: CASSLGMLAGVNEQFF. CDR3 bases: TGTGCCAGCAGTTTAGGGATGCTAGCGGGAGTAAATGAGCAGTTCTTC.

V and J are TRBV15 and TRBJ2-2, with 9 bases aligning to TRBD2. Losses at the gene ends were 3 bases for V and 2 bases for J; bases not matched to a gene: 16. This CDR3 spans 20 amino acids. Germline V CDR1 and CDR2: LNHNV, YYDKDF (reference sequence). CDR3 DNA: TGTGCCACCAGCAGCCCTAACCGACTAGCGGCCGCCCCAAACACCGGGGAGCTGTTTTTT. It is translated as CATSSPNRLAAAPNTGELFF.

The V and J genes are TRBV19 and TRBJ2-1, with a possible D match to TRBD1 (7 bases). Per the germline V gene, CDR1 is LNHDA and CDR2 is SQIVND (reference sequence). The CDR3 sequence is 15 residues long. V was cut by 4 bases and J by 0 bases, with 10 bases left in between. Written as DNA, the CDR3 is TGTGCCAGTAGTACGCAGGGGGGCTCCTACAATGAGCAGTTCTTC. It specifies CASSTQGGSYNEQFF.

Note on this clone: One end of the junction varies from germline; a read error may be responsible. The chain couples TRBV19 to TRBJ2-1; 8 bases line up with TRBD2. Germline V CDR1 and CDR2: LNHDA, SQIVND (reference sequence). The CDR3 extends over 15 amino acids. In nucleotides, the CDR3 is TGTGCCAGTGGTATACTAGCGGACTCCTACAATGAGCAGTTCTTC. Protein product: CASGILADSYNEQFF.

This chain links TRBV6-2 or TRBV6-3 with TRBJ1-2; D is unclear. Trimming pared 4 bases from V and 8 bases from J, leaving 14 bases between. The V gene's germline CDR1 is MNHEY and CDR2 SVGEGT. The CDR3 totals 13 residues. The CDR3, as DNA: TGTGCCAGCAGTTCGGGTTCCCTAATCGGCTACACCTTC. It encodes CASSSGSLIGYTF.

This chain joins TRBV7-9 and TRBJ1-2, with 7 bases identical to TRBD1. Trimming at V came to 4 bases and at J to 5 bases, leaving 7 bases not matched to a gene. Germline-derived CDR1 and CDR2 are SEHNR and FQNEAQ (reference sequence). This CDR3 is built from 14 residues. In nucleotides, the CDR3 is TGTGCCAGCAGCTCCGACAGGGTGTTATATGGCTACACCTTC. It yields the protein CASSSDRVLYGYTF.

This clone was recorded once. This sequence joins TRBV19 and TRBJ2-7; 8 bases are a match to TRBD2. CDR1 and CDR2 (germline): LNHDA, SQIVND (reference sequence). V lost 1 base to trimming and J lost 3 bases; unmatched junction nucleotides: 8. This CDR3 is built from 16 residues. The CDR3 DNA reads TGTGCCAGTAGTATAGGGTCTGGTAGCGGGATCTACGAGCAGTACTTC. Amino acid sequence: CASSIGSGSGIYEQYF.

The chain is built from TRBV12-3 or TRBV12-4 and TRBJ1-3; D is ambiguous. V lost 9 bases and J 3 bases, leaving 12 bases between the germline ends. The CDR3 totals 13 residues. The CDR3 coding sequence is TGTGCCAGTGAACTAGCCGATGGAAACACCATATATTTT. The encoded protein is CASELADGNTIYF.

The chain has TRBV13 and TRBJ1-1, with 10 bases aligning to TRBD1. Germline CDR1 PRHDT, CDR2 FYEKMQ (reference sequence). CDR3 length: 12 amino acids. After removal of 6 bases from V and 11 bases from J, the junction contained 6 bases not matched to a gene. The CDR3 DNA follows: TGTGCCAGCAGAGTGACAGGGGGCCGGGCTTTCTTT. Amino acids: CASRVTGGRAFF. Full variable domain (outside the CDR3, taken from reference TRBV13 and TRBJ1-1): AAGVIQSPRHLIKEKRETATLKCYPIPRHDTVYWYQQGPGQDPQFLISFYEKMQSDKGSIPDRFSAQQFSDYHSELNMSSLELGDSALYFCASRVTGGRAFFGQGTRLTVV.

CDR3 sequence (DNA): TGTGCCAGCAGTGTCGTGGACAGGGAAAAACTGTTTTTT. It encodes CASSVVDREKLFF. The chain couples TRBV25-1 to TRBJ1-4; 7 positions agree with TRBD1. Germline V gene lookup returns CDR1 MGHDK and CDR2 SYGVNS. V dropped 4 bases and J dropped 8; count of bases not matched to a gene: 4. The CDR3 is 13 residues long.

The V and J genes are TRBV7-2 and TRBJ2-2; 7 bases agree with TRBD2. The CDR3 extends over 14 amino acids. Germline loops: CDR1 SGHTA, CDR2 FQGNSA. Trimming at V came to 5 bases and at J to 1 base, leaving 1 base not matched to a gene. The CDR3, as DNA: TGTGCCAGCAGCGCTAGCGGGAACACCGGGGAGCTGTTTTTT. The encoded protein is CASSASGNTGELFF.

The V and J genes are TRBV4-3 and TRBJ2-1, with 7 positions matching TRBD2. The CDR3 sequence is 16 residues long. The V segment lost 0 bases and the J segment 8 bases; nucleotides outside the gene matches: 10. Germline V CDR1 and CDR2: LGHNA, YSLEER. CDR3 bases: TGCGCCAGCAGCCAAGATAAAACACCCCGGGGGGATGAGCAGTTCTTC. Translating gives CASSQDKTPRGDEQFF.

This chain uses TRBV28 with TRBJ1-3; D perhaps matches TRBD1 (6 bases). Trimming pared 3 bases from V and 0 bases from J, leaving 15 bases between. CDR3 length: 17 residues. Germline V gives CDR1 MDHEN, CDR2 SYDVKM. The CDR3 DNA is TGTGCCAGCAGTTTGCGCACAGGGCTGTTCTCTGGAAACACCATATATTTT. Residues: CASSLRTGLFSGNTIYF.

About this clone itself: At one end, the junction sequence differs from germline, possibly due to a read error. CDR3 residues: CASSPSGRAPGVF. The CDR3 bases are TGTGCCAGCAGCCCTAGCGGGAGGGCCCCAGGAGTCTTC. The rearrangement links TRBV7-2 to TRBJ2-1; the match to TRBD2 covers 12 bases. Germline V lookup: CDR1 SGHTA, CDR2 FQGNSA. This CDR3 spans 13 amino acids.

This clone was detected once. The rearrangement joins TRBV2 to TRBJ2-7; 8 bases match TRBD2. The CDR3 is made up of 13 amino acids. The germline V gene encodes CDR1 SNHLY and CDR2 FYNNEI. Trimming removed 7 bases from V and 4 bases from J; junction bases left unmatched: 6. The CDR3 bases are TGTGCCAGCATGGAACGGGAGGGATACGAGCAGTACTTC. Its protein is CASMEREGYEQYF.

This clone was seen once. The V and J genes are TRBV11-2 and TRBJ2-1; 11 nucleotides agree with TRBD2. J lost 7 bases, V lost 1 base, and 12 bases had no gene match. The CDR3 is 18 amino acids. CDR1 and CDR2 (germline): SGHAT, FQNNGV. CDR3: CASSLAFTGTSGRNEQFF. The CDR3 coding sequence is TGTGCCAGCAGCTTAGCGTTTACCGGGACTAGCGGTAGAAATGAGCAGTTCTTC.

The CDR3 spells CASSSFTEAFF. In nucleotides, the CDR3 is TGTGCCAGCAGTTCCTTCACTGAAGCTTTCTTT. The chain links TRBV6-5 to TRBJ1-1; D not resolved. Trimming cost V 4 bases and J 4 bases, with 4 bases left between them. The CDR3 has 11 amino acids. Germline CDR1 MNHEY, CDR2 SVGAGI.

The chain employs TRBV29-1 and TRBJ1-2; a weak D match, TRBD1 (6 bases). Trimming removed 0 bases at V and 4 bases at J, with 12 bases between. From germline, CDR1 is SQVTM and CDR2 ANQGSEA. The CDR3 loop spans 14 amino acids. The CDR3 DNA reads TGCAGCGTTGAAGACAGGACAGCGATCTATGGCTACACCTTC. It translates to CSVEDRTAIYGYTF. The variable domain in full, completed from reference TRBV29-1 and TRBJ1-2, reads SAVISQKPSRDICQRGTSLTIQCQVDSQVTMMFWYRQQPGQSLTLIATANQGSEATYESGFVIDKFPISRPNLTFSTLTVSNMSPEDSSIYLCSVEDRTAIYGYTFGSGTRLTVV.

The rearrangement links TRBV20-1 to TRBJ2-3, with TRBD2 matching over 12 bases. V lost 3 bases to trimming and J lost 2 bases; unmatched junction nucleotides: 3. CDR1 and CDR2 (germline): DFQATT, SNEGSKA (reference sequence). The CDR3 spans 15 residues. The CDR3 nucleotides read TGCAGTGCTAGTCGACTAGCGGGAGACACAGATACGCAGTATTTT. Translation: CSASRLAGDTDTQYF.